This is a list of T cell receptor beta chains from one sample in a study of response to subunit inactivated influenza vaccine. Using its own MiXCR run on the RT-PCR reads, TCRdb lists one record per CDR3 protein. The top ten hold under 30% of the sample, which has approximately 170,000 distinct CDR3 sequences, around 15% seen once. The sample was CD8+ T cells sorted from PBMCs, taken more than 4 days after vaccination. The receptor source for this set is a man aged 45-65 years who received an inactivated influenza vaccine. Each CDR3 is given with its conserved first and last residue. D genes are given only for firm matches. Clone size is shown for a subset of rows, as once, few, many or a class of expanded clone.

NA	TRBV27	TRBJ2-1	NA	CASSPGVAAYNEQFF	TGTGCCAGCAGTCCCGGGGTAGCGGCATACAATGAGCAGTTCTTC
NA	TRBV20-1	TRBJ1-1	NA	CSAREGDWDREAFF	TGCAGTGCTAGGGAAGGGGATTGGGACCGAGAAGCTTTCTTT
NA	TRBV6-5	TRBJ2-7	few	CASSYSGGDYEQYF	TGTGCCAGCAGTTACTCAGGAGGAGACTACGAGCAGTACTTC
NA	TRBV7-2	TRBJ2-1	few	CASSRGGKDWQFF	TGTGCCAGCAGTCGAGGGGGAAAGGATTGGCAGTTCTTC
TRBD2	TRBV11-2	TRBJ2-1	NA	CASSPVSAGGSRAYNEQFF	TGTGCCAGCAGCCCCGTGAGTGCGGGAGGGTCCCGCGCCTACAATGAGCAGTTCTTC
TRBD2	TRBV9	TRBJ2-5	NA	CASRGREGHETQYF	TGTGCCAGCCGTGGGCGGGAGGGCCACGAGACCCAGTACTTC
TRBD1	TRBV20-1	TRBJ2-7	NA	CSARDRPGQVYEQYF	TGCAGTGCTAGAGATCGCCCTGGACAGGTCTACGAGCAGTACTTC
TRBD1	TRBV28	TRBJ2-7	few	CASSPHRGLYEQYF	TGTGCCAGCAGTCCACACAGGGGGCTCTACGAGCAGTACTTC
TRBD1	TRBV18	TRBJ2-2	NA	CASSPYGTGGHTGELFF	TGTGCCAGCTCACCTTACGGGACAGGTGGTCACACCGGGGAGCTGTTTTTT
TRBD2	TRBV7-8	TRBJ2-7	few	CASSSGLAVYEQYF	TGTGCCAGCAGCTCTGGACTAGCGGTCTACGAGCAGTACTTC
NA	TRBV7-9	TRBJ2-7	NA	CASSLRQGTHEQYF	TGTGCCAGCAGCTTGAGGCAGGGGACCCACGAGCAGTACTTC
TRBD1	TRBV7-9	TRBJ2-1	NA	CASSSSGQVMFLGEQFF	TGTGCCAGCAGCTCGTCCGGACAGGTTATGTTTTTAGGTGAGCAGTTCTTC
TRBD2	TRBV12-3/TRBV12-4	TRBJ2-1	medium-sized	CAFSFGPVGGRIPYNEQFF	TGTGCCTTCAGTTTCGGGCCTGTCGGCGGGAGGATACCCTACAATGAGCAGTTCTTC
TRBD2	TRBV4-3	TRBJ2-3	NA	CASSLRLAGNTDTQYF	TGCGCCAGCAGCCTAAGACTAGCGGGAAACACAGATACGCAGTATTTT
NA	TRBV12-3/TRBV12-4	TRBJ1-4	NA	CASSPGRENEKLFF	TGTGCCAGCAGTCCCGGACGGGAGAATGAAAAACTGTTTTTT
NA	TRBV7-9	TRBJ2-1	few	CASSLVGYEQFF	TGTGCCAGCAGCTTAGTCGGTTATGAGCAGTTCTTC
NA	TRBV11-2	TRBJ2-7	NA	CASSLGGVGEQYF	TGTGCCAGCAGCTTAGGTGGGGTGGGGGAGCAGTACTTC
NA	TRBV28	TRBJ1-2	few	CASSFRVVDGYTF	TGTGCCAGCAGTTTCAGGGTCGTAGATGGCTACACCTTC
TRBD1	TRBV4-2	TRBJ1-5	few	CASSQDQGARNQPQHF	TGTGCCAGCAGCCAAGATCAGGGGGCGCGAAATCAGCCCCAGCATTTT
NA	TRBV4-3	TRBJ2-2	few	CASSQLSNTGELFF	TGCGCCAGCAGCCAACTGTCGAACACCGGGGAGCTGTTTTTT
NA	TRBV15	TRBJ2-1	NA	CATSSKGHYYNEQFF	TGTGCCACCAGCAGCAAGGGACACTACTACAATGAGCAGTTCTTC
TRBD2	TRBV4-3	TRBJ2-7	NA	CASSQGLAGDLSYEQYF	TGCGCCAGCAGCCAAGGACTAGCGGGGGACCTCTCCTACGAGCAGTACTTC
NA	TRBV28	TRBJ2-3	few	CASSLARRNTDTQYF	TGTGCCAGCAGTTTAGCCCGGAGAAACACAGATACGCAGTATTTT
NA	TRBV28	TRBJ2-1	NA	CASSFLGEIDEQFF	TGTGCCAGCAGTTTCCTGGGGGAGATAGATGAGCAGTTCTTC
NA	TRBV24-1	TRBJ2-2	few	CATEGGVNTGELFF	TGTGCCACCGAGGGCGGAGTGAACACCGGGGAGCTGTTTTTT
NA	TRBV9	TRBJ2-1	few	CASSLRDGWSEQFF	TGTGCCAGCAGCTTGAGGGACGGGTGGTCTGAGCAGTTCTTC
NA	TRBV24-1	TRBJ1-1	NA	CATSGWNTEAFF	TGTGCCACCAGTGGATGGAACACTGAAGCTTTCTTT
NA	TRBV12-3/TRBV12-4	TRBJ1-2	few	CASTIAGGHYGYTF	TGTGCCAGCACCATTGCGGGGGGGCACTATGGCTACACCTTC
TRBD2	TRBV5-1	TRBJ2-1	NA	CASSFRASGTYNEQFF	TGCGCCAGCAGCTTTAGGGCTAGCGGGACCTACAATGAGCAGTTCTTC
NA	TRBV11-2	TRBJ2-1	few	CASSSLTVYNEQFF	TGTGCCAGCAGCTCATTGACAGTATACAATGAGCAGTTCTTC
TRBD2	TRBV4-3	TRBJ2-3	NA	CASSQGRAGGQDTQYF	TGCGCCAGCAGCCAAGGACGAGCGGGAGGACAAGATACGCAGTATTTT
NA	TRBV12-3/TRBV12-4	TRBJ2-2	many	CASRPTGENTGELFF	TGTGCCAGCAGGCCTACCGGGGAGAACACCGGGGAGCTGTTTTTT
NA	TRBV20-1	TRBJ2-5	few	CSADVRAGPRQETQYF	TGCAGTGCTGACGTAAGGGCGGGCCCAAGGCAAGAGACCCAGTACTTC
TRBD2	TRBV28	TRBJ2-2	few	CASSLRAGGPSGELFF	TGTGCCAGCAGCCTAAGAGCGGGGGGGCCGTCCGGGGAGCTGTTTTTT
NA	TRBV7-9	TRBJ1-2	NA	CASSGDVANYGYTF	TGTGCCAGCAGCGGGGACGTCGCTAACTATGGCTACACCTTC
NA	TRBV4-1	TRBJ2-2	NA	CASSQVGGGSGELFF	TGCGCCAGCAGCCAAGTCGGAGGGGGCAGCGGGGAGCTGTTTTTT
NA	TRBV4-1	TRBJ2-7	few	CASSLNTGRIYEQYF	TGCGCCAGCAGCCTCAACACGGGACGTATCTACGAGCAGTACTTC
TRBD1	TRBV7-9	TRBJ2-7	NA	CASSIDRGEQYF	TGTGCCAGCAGCATCGACAGGGGCGAGCAGTACTTC
TRBD1	TRBV20-1	TRBJ1-2	few	CSAPDRGGYTF	TGCAGTGCCCCCGACAGGGGCGGCTACACCTTC
NA	TRBV7-6	TRBJ2-3	once	CASSWGRGDTQYF	TGTGCCAGCAGCTGGGGGCGGGGTGATACGCAGTATTTT
NA	TRBV30	TRBJ2-1	NA	CAWRGAVEQFF	TGTGCCTGGAGAGGAGCGGTTGAGCAGTTCTTC
TRBD2	TRBV6-5	TRBJ2-1	NA	CASSYSTSEFF	TGTGCCAGCAGTTACTCCACTAGCGAGTTCTTC
TRBD2	TRBV12-3/TRBV12-4	TRBJ2-1	NA	CASSLGTSGWGEQFF	TGTGCCAGCAGTTTGGGGACTAGCGGGTGGGGTGAGCAGTTCTTC
TRBD2	TRBV19	TRBJ2-3	few	CASSGLWSGGRTDTQYF	TGTGCCAGTAGCGGACTTTGGAGCGGGGGCCGCACAGATACGCAGTATTTT
NA	TRBV4-3	TRBJ2-3	few	CASSQDWPQGTDTQYF	TGCGCCAGCAGCCAAGATTGGCCTCAAGGCACAGATACGCAGTATTTT
NA	TRBV27	TRBJ2-1	few	CASTGSPSYNEQFF	TGTGCCAGCACAGGGAGTCCCTCCTACAATGAGCAGTTCTTC
NA	TRBV14	TRBJ2-2	NA	CASSQAGVGELFF	TGTGCCAGCAGCCAAGCAGGGGTCGGGGAGCTGTTTTTT
TRBD2	TRBV9	TRBJ2-7	NA	CASSPAGGHYEQYF	TGTGCCAGCAGCCCAGCGGGAGGGCATTACGAGCAGTACTTC
NA	TRBV7-9	TRBJ2-7	NA	CASSLGHQDEQYF	TGTGCCAGCAGCCTCGGCCATCAGGACGAGCAGTACTTC